Below are 18 T cell receptor beta chains sequenced from a single sample in a study of cytomegalovirus exposure and HLA in healthy donors. Assay: immunoSEQ multiplex PCR; the TCRdb copy retains only in-frame clones and omits some. The sample carries around 110,000 clones, about 88% recorded once. The sequencing sample was made of PBMCs. These receptors all come from a woman aged 18 to 35 in good health and CMV-seropositive.

CDR3 in amino acids: CASSQTGARGTEAFF. CDR3 in DNA: TGTGCCAGCAGCCAAACCGGAGCCCGAGGCACTGAAGCTTTCTTT. The chain joins TRBV7-9 to TRBJ1-1; unclear D gene. V lost 5 bases to trimming and J lost 4 bases, with 17 bases between them. The germline V gene has CDR1 SEHNR and CDR2 FQNEAQ (reference sequence). The CDR3 loop spans 15 amino acids.

This chain connects TRBV6-6 to TRBJ2-3, with a weak D call TRBD1 (6 bases). This CDR3 has 15 residues. Deletions cut 4 bases from V and 11 bases from J, with 22 bases between. The germline V gene encodes CDR1 MNHNY and CDR2 SVGAGI (reference sequence). The DNA for the CDR3 is TGTGCCAGCAGTTTTTCCTACGGACAGACGCATGTGCAGTATTTT. This translates into CASSFSYGQTHVQYF.

This clone occurred once. This chain links TRBV4-3 with TRBJ1-4; D gene unclear. Germline V gene sequence: CDR1 LGHNA, CDR2 YSLEER. Trimming stripped 4 bases from V and 4 bases from J, with 16 bases between. The CDR3 runs 16 residues. This CDR3 reads CASSPRSEGFNEKLFF. CDR3 DNA: TGCGCCAGCAGCCCAAGGTCGGAGGGCTTTAATGAAAAACTGTTTTTT.

This clone was found once. The genes are TRBV4-1 and TRBJ1-1; 7 bases agree with TRBD1. Germline V gene data show CDR1 as MGHRA and CDR2 as YSYEKL. This CDR3 is 15 amino acids long. V trimming: 3 bases; J trimming: 1 base; junction bases outside the gene matches: 5. The CDR3 sequence: CASSHRQGGNTEAFF. The CDR3 DNA reads TGCGCCAGCAGCCACCGACAGGGTGGGAACACTGAAGCTTTCTTT.

This clone is a singleton in its sample. This chain joins TRBV9 and TRBJ2-1; no clear D. V lost 0 bases to trimming and J lost 7 bases, with 11 bases between them. CDR1 and CDR2 from the germline V gene are SGDLS and YYNGEE. CDR3 length: 14 residues. Here the CDR3 DNA reads TGTGCCAGCAGCGTAGAGTCAGGATCTAATGAGCAGTTCTTC. Its protein is CASSVESGSNEQFF. Variable domain in full (rest from reference TRBV9 and TRBJ2-1): DSGVTQTPKHLITATGQRVTLRCSPRSGDLSVYWYQQSLDQGLQFLIQYYNGEERAKGNILERFSAQQFPDLHSELNLSSLELGDSALYFCASSVESGSNEQFFGPGTRLTVL.

The chain recombines TRBV27 with TRBJ1-4; 7 nucleotides align to TRBD1. CDR3 length: 15 residues. The germline V gene has CDR1 MNHEY and CDR2 SMNVEV (reference sequence). The J segment lost 0 bases and the V segment lost 5 bases, leaving 3 bases of the junction unmatched. CDR3 in amino acids: CASSTQGATNEKLFF. In nucleotides, the CDR3 is TGTGCCAGCAGTACCCAGGGGGCAACTAATGAAAAACTGTTTTTT. Filled out from reference TRBV27 and TRBJ1-4, the complete variable domain reads EAQVTQNPRYLITVTGKKLTVTCSQNMNHEYMSWYRQDPGLGLRQIYYSMNVEVTDKGDVPEGYKVSRKEKRNFPLILESPSPNQTSLYFCASSTQGATNEKLFFGSGTQLSVL.

This chain uses TRBV2 with TRBJ1-6; D unclear. Germline CDR1 reads SNHLY; CDR2 reads FYNNEI. V lost 4 bases to trimming and J lost 0 bases, with 16 bases between them. The CDR3 is 18 residues long. The CDR3, as DNA: TGTGCCAGCAGTGCTAGGCAAGGCAAGAGCTCCTATAATTCACCCCTCCACTTT. Protein sequence: CASSARQGKSSYNSPLHF.

The chain couples TRBV15 to TRBJ1-5; 12 bases fit TRBD1. Germline V CDR1 and CDR2: LNHNV, YYDKDF (reference sequence). This CDR3 has 16 residues. The V gene end was trimmed by 1 base and the J gene end by 5 bases; junction bases not matched to a gene: 3. The chain's CDR3 is CATSRAGQGAHQPQHF. CDR3 nucleotides: TGTGCCACCAGCAGAGCGGGACAGGGGGCTCATCAGCCCCAGCATTTT.

This rearrangement joins TRBV10-3 to TRBJ2-5; 15 bases are shared with TRBD2. Per the germline V gene, CDR1 is ENHRY and CDR2 is SYGVKD. V shed 8 bases and J 4 bases; nucleotides not matched to a gene: 8. The CDR3 spans 16 residues. CDR3 amino acids: CAIGGLAGGPGETQYF. The CDR3 DNA reads TGTGCCATCGGAGGACTAGCGGGGGGGCCTGGAGAGACCCAGTACTTC.

In its sample, this clone was seen once. The chain employs TRBV6-5 and TRBJ1-2; 7 nucleotides match TRBD1. The CDR3 is made up of 15 amino acids. From germline, CDR1 is MNHEY and CDR2 SVGAGI. V shed 2 bases, J shed 4 bases, and the junction held 7 bases outside the gene matches. In nucleotides, the CDR3 is TGTGCCAGCAGTTACACAAACACAGGGGCCTATGGCTACACCTTC. Its protein is CASSYTNTGAYGYTF.

This chain connects TRBV27 to TRBJ1-1; D is undetermined. V was trimmed by 2 bases and J by 1 base, leaving 11 bases between them. The CDR3 is made up of 15 amino acids. CDR1 is MNHEY, CDR2 SMNVEV, per germline (reference sequence). DNA of the CDR3: TGTGCCAGCAGTTTAGTGGCAAAGTCGAACACTGAAGCTTTCTTT. It yields the protein CASSLVAKSNTEAFF.

V and J are TRBV5-1 and TRBJ2-1; 9 nucleotides line up with TRBD1. Germline trimming cut 3 bases from V and 2 bases from J; bases unmatched to any gene: 6. Germline-derived CDR1 and CDR2 are SGHRS and YFSETQ. The CDR3 covers 16 residues. This chain's CDR3 is CASSWHRGPPYNEQFF. The CDR3 DNA reads TGCGCCAGCAGCTGGCACAGGGGGCCCCCCTACAATGAGCAGTTCTTC.

This sequence joins TRBV27 and TRBJ2-5, with a tentative D call TRBD2 (7 bases). Germline-derived CDR1 and CDR2 are MNHEY and SMNVEV (reference sequence). V was pared by 6 bases and J by 4 bases, with 18 bases between. The CDR3 runs to 15 residues. This CDR3 is CASSLGGPLRETQYF. The CDR3 DNA reads as TGTGCCAGCAGCCTCGGGGGGCCCCTGCGAGAGACCCAGTACTTC.

V and J are TRBV10-2 and TRBJ2-7; D unresolved. This CDR3 is built from 11 residues. V was clipped by 5 bases and J by 7 bases, with 9 bases between them. CDR1 is WSHSY and CDR2 is SAAADI in the germline V gene. CDR3 DNA sequence: TGCGCCAGCAGTACGACTGGGGAGCAGTACTTC. Protein: CASSTTGEQYF.

This clone was observed a single time. The V call is TRBV27, the J call TRBJ1-4; D not certain. The CDR3 covers 14 residues. V lost 4 bases and J 7 bases, leaving 13 bases between the germline ends. Germline V gene lookup returns CDR1 MNHEY and CDR2 SMNVEV (reference sequence). CDR3 protein: CASSSWQEGEKLFF. The CDR3 coding sequence is TGTGCCAGCAGTTCGTGGCAGGAGGGTGAAAAACTGTTTTTT.

This chain links TRBV7-8 with TRBJ2-5; 11 nucleotides align to TRBD2. The ends lost 5 bases at V and 9 bases at J; junction bases unmatched: 11. Per the germline V gene, CDR1 is SGHVS and CDR2 is FQNEAQ. There are 15 residues in the CDR3. The chain's CDR3 is CASSLSGGAAGAQYF. The CDR3, as DNA: TGTGCCAGCAGCCTTAGCGGGGGGGCCGCCGGGGCCCAGTACTTC. Together with reference TRBV7-8 and TRBJ2-5, the CDR3 gives the full variable domain: GAGVSQSPRYKVAKRGQDVALRCDPISGHVSLFWYQQALGQGPEFLTYFQNEAQLDKSGLPSDRFFAERPEGSVSTLKIQRTQQEDSAVYLCASSLSGGAAGAQYFGPGTRLLVL.

This chain connects TRBV19 to TRBJ1-6, with D unresolved. V shed 2 bases and J shed 9 bases, with 14 bases lying between them. Germline CDR1 reads LNHDA; CDR2 reads SQIVND (reference sequence). The CDR3 contains 15 residues. CDR3 bases: TGTGCCAGTAGTATACAGGATGGTGGTCCTTCACCCCTCCACTTT. Translated: CASSIQDGGPSPLHF. The full variable domain, completed using reference TRBV19 and TRBJ1-6, is DGGITQSPKYLFRKEGQNVTLSCEQNLNHDAMYWYRQDPGQGLRLIYYSQIVNDFQKGDIAEGYSVSREKKESFPLTVTSAQKNPTAFYLCASSIQDGGPSPLHFGNGTRLTVT.

The chain joins TRBV7-6 to TRBJ2-7; 7 positions agree with TRBD1. Germline CDR1 is SGHVS and CDR2 is FNYEAQ. The CDR3 contains 13 residues. The trim removed 0 bases at V and 7 bases at J, leaving 3 bases unmatched. The DNA for the CDR3 is TGTGCCAGCAGCTTAGCGACAGGGCGAGAGCAGTACGTC. Its translation is CASSLATGREQYV.